Listed below are T cell receptor beta chains from one sample, sequenced in a study of beta chain features in type 1 diabetes. Sequenced by immunoSEQ multiplex PCR; TCRdb stores in-frame clones only, minus some. This table has 860,000 or so clones, about a sixth appearing once. Sequenced sample: naive CD4+ T cells from blood. The receptors originated from a woman under 30 in good health. Both conserved end residues are trimmed from each CDR3. The order of the fields is J gene, V gene, CDR3 length, CDR3 protein.

TRBJ2-1 TRBV19 14 ASSIGSGQLYNEQF
TRBJ1-3 TRBV7-9 15 ASSLFRGLLSGNTIY
TRBJ2-3 TRBV18 12 ASSATGGADTQY
TRBJ2-1 TRBV14 13 ASSQDVLADNEQF
TRBJ2-1 TRBV7-3 14 ASSARAGEGYNEQF
TRBJ2-7 TRBV7-2 12 ASSFRTNSYEQY
TRBJ2-7 TRBV9 12 ASSPGLASYEQY
TRBJ2-7 TRBV6-5 13 ASSYNPSGSYEQY
TRBJ2-7 TRBV6-5 13 ASSYSNSGSYEQY
TRBJ2-7 TRBV6-5 13 ASSYMREAPYEQY
TRBJ1-5 TRBV4-3 13 ASSQGIGGGQPQH
TRBJ1-1 TRBV7-2 14 ASSASGRLTNTEAF
TRBJ2-7 TRBV10-3 15 AISGTSSGRAHYEQY
TRBJ2-7 TRBV10-2 13 ASSERERTTYEQY
TRBJ2-6 TRBV6-5 12 ASSYSGGANVLT
TRBJ2-1 TRBV5-1 13 ASSSLAGDMNEQF
TRBJ1-2 TRBV7-2 11 ASSFQGGYGYT
. TRBV6-1 15 ASSEQHRGTLSYEQY
TRBJ1-1 TRBV5-4 11 ASSWGANTEAF
TRBJ2-5 TRBV5-6 13 ASSLIRTGQETQY
TRBJ2-1 TRBV29-1 12 SVAQRGSYNEQF
TRBJ2-2 TRBV28 12 ASRKTHRGGELF
TRBJ2-5 TRBV29-1 10 SGVGGWETQY
TRBJ2-1 TRBV7-9 15 ASSPPPGRGSYNEQF
TRBJ2-7 TRBV10-3 11 AISGHGFDEQY
TRBJ2-5 TRBV28 13 ASSIPTGGRETQY
TRBJ2-1 TRBV6-6 14 ASSYLAGGSYNEQF
TRBJ1-2 TRBV6-5 11 ASSLLQGGGYT
TRBJ1-2 TRBV11-2 15 ASSSLLGTAGNYGYT
TRBJ2-3 TRBV19 13 ASSKGPKVTDTQY
TRBJ2-6 TRBV11-2 12 ASSFTSGANVLT
TRBJ2-1 TRBV7-2 14 ASSLDGTGARNEQF
TRBJ2-7 TRBV7-2 15 ASSLYYGLAGDYEQY
TRBJ2-5 TRBV6-6 11 ASSQLEKETQY
TRBJ1-2 TRBV9 10 ASSSDSYGYT
TRBJ2-1 TRBV6-5 11 ASRAAPGAAEF
TRBJ2-3 TRBV13 14 ASSLKGKPFLDTQY
TRBJ2-1 TRBV18 16 ASSPLPGTGGQRDEQF
TRBJ2-7 TRBV7-8 16 ASSLEGTSGLGLYEQY
TRBJ1-2 TRBV19 13 ASSIDSLANYGYT
TRBJ1-6 TRBV15 15 ATSPHGGGRYNSPLH
TRBJ1-6 TRBV4-3 12 ASSQEPGIPDLH
TRBJ1-5 TRBV7-7 11 ASRTALREPQH
TRBJ1-5 TRBV29-1 10 SVREGNQPQH
TRBJ1-4 TRBV5-4 13 ASSSSRQGHEKLF
TRBJ1-3 TRBV6-6 11 ASSTGAGNTIY
TRBJ1-2 TRBV18 13 ASSPGTGAYYGYT
TRBJ2-7 TRBV4-2 11 ASSQDFLYEQY
TRBJ2-7 TRBV7-7 12 ASSLGQGSDRQY
TRBJ1-2 TRBV6-5 9 AIANGHGYT
TRBJ2-2 TRBV10-3 13 AISGIGGRSGELF
TRBJ1-2 TRBV28 8 ASSRYGYT
TRBJ1-2 TRBV25-1 11 ASSEYRNYGYT